This TCR beta chain originates from a study of blood T cell repertoires in COVID-19. Study at large: Samples taken during acute and convalescent COVID-19 were collected in the United States, Italy and Spain. Nucleic acid was either cDNA or gDNA, and it came from T cells, B-cell-depleted T cells, or PBMCs.

Study processing details: Using reference gene primer amplification, nucleated cell counts were estimated. Assay: immunoSEQ multiplex PCR; the TCRdb copy retains only in-frame clones and omits some. From that table come the V and J calls and clone size; the DNA was used to work out D and trimming. The sample includes about 460,000 clones, 70% to 90% of them seen just once. This clone appeared a single time. The germline V gene encodes CDR1 SNHLY and CDR2 FYNNEI. The CDR3 consists of 15 residues. The germline V and J ends were trimmed by 7 bases and 0 bases, with 12 bases remaining between them. This receptor was identified in an older woman who had recovered from COVID-19. The sequencing sample was made of PBMCs or T cells enriched from blood (not recorded which). V usage is TRBV2 and J usage is TRBJ1-4; possibly TRBD1 for D (6 bases). CDR3 in DNA: TGTGCCAGCACGGACAGCTCTGCAACTAATGAAAAACTGTTTTTT. Residues: CASTDSSATNEKLFF.